The 18 T cell receptor beta chains below come from one sample, sequenced in a study of blood T cell repertoires in COVID-19. Clones were sequenced by immunoSEQ multiplex PCR, and TCRdb holds only the in-frame ones, with some missing. Of 210,000 or so clones listed, 83% are singletons. The sequenced sample was peripheral blood. These TCRs come from a woman in her 30s with COVID-19, enrolled during active disease.

Here the CDR3 reads CASSDPRDPRGEQFF. In nucleotides, the CDR3 is TGTGCCAGCAGCGACCCGAGGGACCCTAGGGGGGAGCAGTTCTTC. The rearrangement joins TRBV5-4 to TRBJ2-1; perhaps TRBD1 as D (6 bases). V lost 4 bases to trimming and J lost 10 bases, with 21 bases between them. The CDR3 consists of 15 residues. Germline CDR1 is SGHNT and CDR2 is YYREEE (reference sequence).

The V and J genes are TRBV12-3 or TRBV12-4 and TRBJ1-1, with D possibly being TRBD1 (6 bases). Trimming shortened V by 0 bases and J by 10 bases, and 9 bases separated the two germline ends. The CDR3 contains 12 residues. CDR3 DNA sequence: TGTGCCAGCAGTTTAGCGATAGGGGGAGCTTTCTTT. Protein product: CASSLAIGGAFF.

The chain has TRBV5-4 and TRBJ1-2; 7 nucleotides align to TRBD1. The V gene end was trimmed by 0 bases and the J gene end by 0 bases; junction bases not matched to a gene: 2. Germline loops: CDR1 SGHNT, CDR2 YYREEE (reference sequence). The CDR3 contains 15 residues. CDR3 loop: CASSLGQGTNYGYTF. CDR3 nucleotide sequence: TGTGCCAGCAGCTTGGGACAGGGAACTAACTATGGCTACACCTTC.

The chain combines TRBV10-3 with TRBJ2-5; tentative D call: TRBD1 (6 bases). Germline V gene data show CDR1 as ENHRY and CDR2 as SYGVKD. This CDR3 comprises 14 residues. V lost 8 bases to trimming and J lost 5 bases, with 18 bases between them. The CDR3 DNA is TGTGCCATCCGGAGAGAAGGGGGTGGGGAGACCCAGTACTTC. Protein: CAIRREGGGETQYF.

The chain recombines TRBV6-5 with TRBJ2-3, with D perhaps TRBD2 (5 bases). The CDR3 spans 14 residues. The V end lost 8 bases, the J end lost 0 bases, and 12 bases lay between the germline ends. The V gene's germline CDR1 is MNHEY and CDR2 SVGAGI. CDR3 sequence: CASRLEESTDTQYF. The CDR3 nucleotides read TGTGCCAGCCGATTGGAGGAGAGCACAGATACGCAGTATTTT.

The CDR3 bases are TGTGCCTGGAGTGTAAGGGACAGGGGAAACATTCAGTACTTC. Its protein is CAWSVRDRGNIQYF. The chain carries TRBV30 and TRBJ2-4; 10 positions agree with TRBD1. Germline V gene sequence: CDR1 GTSNPN, CDR2 SVGIG (reference sequence). CDR3 length equals 14 residues. With 0 bases clipped from V and 6 bases from J, the junction kept 2 bases outside the gene matches.

This clone was found once. This chain uses TRBV6-5 with TRBJ2-5; D perhaps matches TRBD2 (5 bases). Germline assignment: CDR1 MNHEY and CDR2 SVGAGI. The germline V and J ends were trimmed by 6 bases and 2 bases, with 16 bases remaining between them. The CDR3 loop spans 15 amino acids. The CDR3 bases are TGTGCCAGCAGGGCGGAGGCGCCTATGCAAGAGACCCAGTACTTC. Protein sequence: CASRAEAPMQETQYF.

This sequence joins TRBV2 and TRBJ1-6, with D possibly being TRBD1 (6 bases). V was clipped by 4 bases and J by 5 bases, with 15 bases between them. Per the germline V gene, CDR1 is SNHLY and CDR2 is FYNNEI. The CDR3 totals 16 residues. The CDR3 DNA reads as TGTGCCAGCAGTGGACGGGGGGCGCCGAATAATTCACCCCTCCACTTT. Protein: CASSGRGAPNNSPLHF.

A single count supports this clone. Germline is not matched at one junction end, which may reflect a read error. The V gene is TRBV11-2, the J gene TRBJ2-7, with 7 nucleotides matching TRBD1. CDR1 and CDR2 (germline): SGHAT, FQNNGV. There are 14 residues in the CDR3. The CDR3 region has the DNA TGTGCCAGCAGCCCTGACAGGGTCTCCGACGAGCAGTACTTC. It translates to CASSPDRVSDEQYF.

This clone was detected ten times or more. J is TRBJ2-5 and V is TRBV7-9; possibly TRBD1 for D (5 bases). V dropped 0 bases and J dropped 2 bases, with 7 bases sitting between them. In germline, CDR1 is SEHNR, CDR2 FQNEAQ (reference sequence). The CDR3 has 14 residues. Here the CDR3 reads CASSLATEQETQYF. The CDR3 DNA follows: TGTGCCAGCAGCTTAGCGACAGAACAAGAGACCCAGTACTTC.

CDR3 residues: CASSQGGPGNGGNEFF. CDR3 DNA: TGTGCCAGCAGCCAAGGAGGGCCGGGCAACGGAGGTAATGAGTTCTTC. The V call is TRBV3-1 (or the pseudogene TRBV3-2), the J call TRBJ2-1, with D perhaps matching TRBD2 (5 bases). Looked up from germline, CDR1 is LGHDT and CDR2 is YNNKEL (reference sequence). The V and J ends lost 1 base and 14 bases respectively, with 24 bases between them. The CDR3 extends over 16 amino acids.

The chain has TRBV7-2 and TRBJ2-7, with 10 bases aligning to TRBD2. The CDR3 consists of 15 residues. V trimming: 6 bases; J trimming: 4 bases; junction bases outside the gene matches: 9. Germline CDR1 SGHTA, CDR2 FQGNSA. CDR3 sequence: CASRAIAGGIYEQYF. The CDR3 coding sequence is TGTGCCAGCAGGGCAATAGCGGGGGGAATTTACGAGCAGTACTTC.

The chain uses TRBV7-2 and TRBJ2-1; TRBD2 is a possible D gene (6 bases). Germline assignment: CDR1 SGHTA and CDR2 FQGNSA. CDR3 size: 15 residues. V lost 4 bases and J lost 7, with 17 bases in between. For the CDR3, the DNA is TGTGCCAGCAGCTCCAAGACCAGGGCGGGGAATGAGCAGTTCTTC. Residues: CASSSKTRAGNEQFF. Supplemented by reference TRBV7-2 and TRBJ2-1, the full variable domain reads GAGVSQSPSNKVTEKGKDVELRCDPISGHTALYWYRQSLGQGLEFLIYFQGNSAPDKSGLPSDRFSAERTGGSVSTLTIQRTQQEDSAVYLCASSSKTRAGNEQFFGPGTRLTVL.

A word on this clone: Other DNA variants within this sample encode the same CDR3. The gene calls are TRBV4-1 and TRBJ2-7, with D unresolved. Germline V CDR1 and CDR2: MGHRA, YSYEKL. V lost 4 bases and J lost 2, with 12 bases in between. CDR3 length: 14 residues. The CDR3 DNA follows: TGCGCCAGCAGCCCAGACCGAGGTCCCTACGAGCAGTACTTC. Residues: CASSPDRGPYEQYF.

This chain joins TRBV6-5 and TRBJ2-5; D is perhaps TRBD2 (6 bases). The ends were cut back, 4 bases at V and 2 bases at J, with 17 bases in the middle. CDR3 length equals 16 residues. Per the germline V gene, CDR1 is MNHEY and CDR2 is SVGAGI. Written as DNA, the CDR3 is TGTGCCAGCAGTTCTACGGGAACTAGCACGCAAGAGACCCAGTACTTC. Translation gives CASSSTGTSTQETQYF.

This clone came up once. The chain combines TRBV10-3 with TRBJ1-4, with D uncertain. Trimming pared 0 bases from V and 0 bases from J, leaving 14 bases between. Germline V gives CDR1 ENHRY, CDR2 SYGVKD. CDR3 length equals 18 residues. The CDR3 bases are TGTGCCATCAGTGAGTCGATCCTTTCAGTTGCAACTAATGAAAAACTGTTTTTT. Encoded protein: CAISESILSVATNEKLFF.

The chain links TRBV3-1 (or the pseudogene TRBV3-2) to TRBJ2-2; TRBD1 matches at 9 bases. Germline CDR1 is LGHDT and CDR2 is YNNKEL (reference sequence). The CDR3 consists of 14 residues. V shed 3 bases, J shed 7 bases, and the junction held 3 bases outside the gene matches. DNA of the CDR3: TGTGCCAGCAGCCAGGGACAGGGCCACGGGGAGCTGTTTTTT. Protein product: CASSQGQGHGELFF.

This CDR3 is CASIGTSGPQETQYF. The CDR3 nucleotides are TGTGCCAGCATTGGTACTAGCGGGCCTCAAGAGACCCAGTACTTC. The rearrangement uses TRBV7-9 and TRBJ2-5; 9 positions match TRBD2. The V segment lost 7 bases and the J segment 2 bases; nucleotides outside the gene matches: 8. The germline V gene encodes CDR1 SEHNR and CDR2 FQNEAQ (reference sequence). This CDR3 comprises 15 residues.